Presented here are 13 T cell receptor beta chains from one specimen sequenced in a study of T cell repertoires in cytomegalovirus infection. Their cognate antigens are unknown. MiXCR, run by TCRdb on the reads, gives a single entry per CDR3 protein. The top ten clones hold roughly 15% of a sample with a few hundred thousand distinct CDR3 sequences, 33% of them seen once. Sequences were derived from cultured PBMCs, sampled from culture after CMV antigen stimulation. These receptors came from a human donor in good health (CMV status not recorded). Some clones in this sample may be carry-over from other donors' samples.

The chain is built from TRBV19 and TRBJ2-4, with 9 nucleotides matching TRBD1. Germline V gene data show CDR1 as LNHDA and CDR2 as SQIVND (reference sequence). Trimming took 5 bases from V and 8 from J; bases not matched to a gene: 7. The CDR3 spans 14 residues. CDR3 residues: CASSVGQGRDIQYF. The CDR3 nucleotides read TGTGCCAGTAGTGTGGGACAGGGTCGAGACATTCAGTACTTC.

This sequence joins TRBV7-6 and TRBJ1-6; unclear D gene. This CDR3 is built from 16 residues. V was cut by 5 bases and J by 5 bases, with 16 bases left in between. Germline assignment: CDR1 SGHVS and CDR2 FNYEAQ. The CDR3 DNA follows: TGTGCCAGCAGCCACCTGCGGTGTGCAGATAATTCACCCCTCCACTTT. Protein sequence: CASSHLRCADNSPLHF.

The V call is TRBV19, the J call TRBJ2-2, with 10 bases matching TRBD1. CDR1 is LNHDA and CDR2 is SQIVND in the germline V gene (reference sequence). The CDR3 sequence is 17 residues long. V dropped 4 bases and J dropped 10; count of bases not matched to a gene: 15. The CDR3 nucleotides are TGTGCCAGTAGTAGCGTCTTCGGGACAGGGGCGATAAAGGAGCTGTTTTTT. Its protein product is CASSSVFGTGAIKELFF.

This clonotype has at least ten counts. The chain combines TRBV7-2 with TRBJ2-7, with D tentatively TRBD1 or TRBD2 (6 bases each). The germline V gene has CDR1 SGHTA and CDR2 FQGNSA. The CDR3 runs to 16 residues. V was pared by 5 bases and J by 3 bases, with 20 bases between. DNA for the CDR3: TGTGCCAGCAGCCCATCGACGGGGGCGGGGTTCTACGAGCAGTACTTC. Protein product: CASSPSTGAGFYEQYF.

This clonotype has just a few counts. J is TRBJ1-5 and V is TRBV28, with D uncertain. This CDR3 is built from 16 residues. The V gene's germline CDR1 is MDHEN and CDR2 SYDVKM. Trimming shortened V by 4 bases and J by 6 bases, and 19 bases separated the two germline ends. In DNA form, the CDR3 reads TGTGCCAGCAGTTCCGTCATAGGCTTGGGATCTCAGCCCCAGCATTTT. It codes for CASSSVIGLGSQPQHF.

With regard to this clonotype: This may be a read error, as it is one base from a much larger clone. The chain joins TRBV7-9 to TRBJ1-1, with D tentatively TRBD1 (6 bases). V dropped 5 bases and J dropped 6 bases, with 16 bases sitting between them. Germline CDR1 reads SEHNR; CDR2 reads FQNEAQ (reference sequence). The CDR3 loop spans 14 amino acids. The CDR3 coding sequence is TGTGCCAGCAGCATTTATAGCGGGGGCCCTGAAGCTTTCTTT. It translates to CASSIYSGGPEAFF.

This clonotype was counted only a few times. The J gene is TRBJ2-3, the V gene TRBV6-1, with a possible D match to TRBD2 (5 bases). The germline V gene has CDR1 MNHNS and CDR2 SASEGT. Trimming left V 6 bases short and J 7 bases short, with 11 bases between. The CDR3 extends over 12 amino acids. The CDR3 DNA reads TGTGCCAGCAGGGGAGACGGTAATACGCAGTATTTT. It encodes CASRGDGNTQYF.

This clonotype was seen a handful of times. The rearrangement links TRBV5-5 to TRBJ2-1, with TRBD1 as a possible D gene (6 bases). Trimming shortened V by 2 bases and J by 3 bases, and 12 bases separated the two germline ends. CDR1 is SGHKS and CDR2 is YYEKEE in the germline V gene (reference sequence). The CDR3 has 15 residues. This CDR3 reads CASSLGDIVYNEQFF. The DNA for the CDR3 is TGTGCCAGCAGCTTAGGGGACATTGTCTACAATGAGCAGTTCTTC.

A word on this clonotype: The junction departs from the called germline gene at one end, perhaps through a read error. The chain recombines TRBV7-2 with TRBJ2-3, with D possibly matching TRBD2 (5 bases). CDR1 is SGHTA, CDR2 FQGNSA, per germline. The CDR3 contains 13 residues. CDR3 sequence reads: CASSPPSTETQYF. CDR3 coding DNA: TGTGCCAGCAGTCCTCCTAGCACAGAGACGCAGTATTTT. The variable domain in full, with the rest retrieved from reference TRBV7-2 and TRBJ2-3, is GAGVSQSPSNKVTEKGKDVELRCDPISGHTALYWYRQSLGQGLEFLIYFQGNSAPDKSGLPSDRFSAERTGGSVSTLTIQRTQQEDSAVYLCASSPPSTETQYFGPGTRLTVL.

The V gene is TRBV7-2, the J gene TRBJ2-3; no definite D call. CDR1 and CDR2 (germline): SGHTA, FQGNSA. The CDR3 sequence is 15 residues long. The V end was cut by 6 bases, the J end by 0 bases, with 13 bases between. CDR3 DNA sequence: TGTGCCAGCAGTCGACGACCCATCAGCACAGATACGCAGTATTTT. Translated: CASSRRPISTDTQYF.

The V call is TRBV7-9, the J call TRBJ1-2, with TRBD1 identical over 8 bases. J lost 1 base, V lost 1 base, and 5 bases had no gene match. The CDR3 spans 16 residues. Germline CDR1 reads SEHNR; CDR2 reads FQNEAQ (reference sequence). The DNA of the CDR3 is TGTGCCAGCAGCTTAGGCGGGACAGGTTATAACTATGGCTACACCTTC. It specifies CASSLGGTGYNYGYTF.

CDR3 loop: CSASAATDEQFF. The CDR3 bases are TGCAGTGCTAGTGCCGCCACCGATGAGCAGTTCTTC. The rearrangement joins TRBV20-1 to TRBJ2-1; no clear D. The germline V gene has CDR1 DFQATT and CDR2 SNEGSKA (reference sequence). The CDR3 extends over 12 amino acids. V gave up 3 bases and J gave up 8 bases, with 11 bases separating them.

V and J are TRBV9 and TRBJ2-3, with D perhaps TRBD1 (6 bases). Germline loops: CDR1 SGDLS, CDR2 YYNGEE. The V end was cut by 2 bases, the J end by 3 bases, with 13 bases between. The CDR3 totals 15 residues. The CDR3 sequence is CASSVLPQGTDTQYF. The DNA of the CDR3 is TGTGCCAGCAGCGTCCTGCCCCAGGGGACAGATACGCAGTATTTT.